This TCR beta chain was recovered during a study of cytomegalovirus exposure and HLA in healthy donors. Clones were read by immunoSEQ multiplex PCR, and TCRdb kept only the in-frame ones, dropping some. Of 200,000 to 250,000 clones listed, roughly 87% are singletons. The TCR sequence derives from a woman under 30 in good health and CMV-seropositive. The sample taken for sequencing was PBMCs.

The CDR3 sequence: CASSLVGGAFHEQYF. The CDR3, as DNA: TGTGCCAGCAGCTTGGTCGGGGGAGCTTTCCACGAGCAGTACTTC. The chain employs TRBV7-6 and TRBJ2-7, with a tentative D call TRBD2 (6 bases). From germline, CDR1 is SGHVS and CDR2 FNYEAQ. The CDR3 has 15 amino acids. Trimming left V 3 bases short and J 5 bases short, with 17 bases between.